Below are 5 T cell receptor beta chains sequenced from a single sample in a study of CD8 T cells in Susac syndrome. RNA totalling about 0.45 to 1 ug underwent reverse transcription with random hexamers. One entry per CDR3 protein results from TCRdb running MiXCR on the immunoSEQ multiplex PCR reads. Of roughly 150,000 distinct CDR3 sequences listed, about 95% are singletons. Sequencing input: CD8+ T cells from PBMCs. These receptors all come from a human donor with multiple sclerosis.

The V call is TRBV6-6, the J call TRBJ2-7, with unresolved D. This CDR3 comprises 14 residues. Germline loops: CDR1 MNHNY, CDR2 SVGAGI (reference sequence). V was clipped by 6 bases and J by 5 bases, with 17 bases between them. The DNA for the CDR3 is TGTGCCAGCAGCCGCTACCTAGATATTGACGAGCAGTACTTC. Translation: CASSRYLDIDEQYF.

The V call is TRBV6-6, the J call TRBJ1-2, with a possible D match to TRBD1 (6 bases). The germline gives CDR1 MNHNY, CDR2 SVGAGI (reference sequence). The germline V and J ends were trimmed by 5 bases and 7 bases, with 14 bases remaining between them. CDR3 size: 13 residues. CDR3 residues: CASSPTGFSGYTF. DNA of the CDR3: TGTGCCAGCAGTCCTACAGGGTTTAGTGGCTACACCTTC.

The genes are TRBV30 and TRBJ1-1; 8 nucleotides match TRBD1. This CDR3 is built from 12 residues. V shed 2 bases and J 6 bases; nucleotides not matched to a gene: 2. The germline CDR1 and CDR2 sequences are GTSNPN and SVGIG (reference sequence). The CDR3 bases are TGTGCCTGGAGTAGGACAGGGTCTGAAGCTTTCTTT. This encodes CAWSRTGSEAFF.

The chain employs TRBV3-1 and TRBJ2-1, with TRBD1 matching 11 bases. This CDR3 contains 15 residues. CDR1 and CDR2 from the germline V gene are LGHDT and YNNKEL (reference sequence). J lost 3 bases, V lost 6 bases, and 4 bases had no gene match. The CDR3 here is CASRRDRGSYNEQFF. Written as DNA, the CDR3 is TGTGCCAGCAGGCGGGACAGGGGGAGCTACAATGAGCAGTTCTTC.

The rearrangement joins TRBV9 to TRBJ1-1; maybe TRBD1 (6 bases). This CDR3 region has 16 residues. Trimming removed 5 bases at V and 0 bases at J, with 17 bases between. Germline V lookup: CDR1 SGDLS, CDR2 YYNGEE. CDR3 sequence (DNA): TGTGCCAGCAGTCCCTCTGGGGGCTACATGAACACTGAAGCTTTCTTT. It translates to CASSPSGGYMNTEAFF.